This T cell receptor beta chain was sequenced in a study of blood T cells in healthy people across ages. About this clonotype: Its target is unknown. This sequence may be a read error, since a much larger clone differs from it by one base.

A second about 7 to 12 cycle PCR used barcoded and J-beta primers. Every single cDNA molecule received a tag from a template-switch adaptor with 12 random nucleotides. TCRdb itself ran the 5' RACE reads through MiXCR, one entry per CDR3 protein. The profile shows roughly 900,000 distinct CDR3 sequences, 29% of them singletons. Findings of the study overall: Observed TCR beta diversity per million T cells went down as age went up. This fall followed a roughly linear course with age.

CDR3 length equals 14 residues. CDR1 is MNHNY and CDR2 is SVGAGI in the germline V gene (reference sequence). The source is a woman aged 80 or over in good health. The chain couples TRBV6-6 to TRBJ1-2; D might be TRBD1 (5 bases). The sequencing input was blood. The CDR3 DNA is TGTGCCGGCAGTTACTCGAAACAGGAGTATGGCTACACCTTC. As protein: CAGSYSKQEYGYTF.